One T cell receptor (beta chain) is described in this entry. This clonotype was observed a few times. It lacks a known antigen. No clone much larger than this one lies a single base away; base qualities are absent. The TCR beta CDR3 regions were amplified from the RNA transcripts. For the first round of RT-PCR on the TCR CDR3, the HTBI primer set was used together with the Qiagen OneStep RT-PCR kit. Libraries were constructed in a second round of multiplex PCR, after which size selection and purification were carried out. The libraries were sequenced on an Illumina HiSeq2000 using paired-end 100 bp reads. The authors' analysis ran thus. SOAPnuke was used to process the raw data, throwing out any read that contained adapters or uncalled bases, had a mean Phred below 15, or lacked an exact constant-primer or identifier match. High-quality paired reads were merged using COPE v1.2.5, and each unique nucleotide sequence was defined as a clonotype. MiTCR v1.1 was used to align the clonotypes against IMGT TRBV, TRBD and TRBJ reference segments. The analysis was restricted to V-J combinations with a frequency above 0.0001, which together covered roughly 99% of the repertoires. The TCS score was defined as F50 (clonal expansion) divided by E x V (chaos), with BLOSUM62-based TCRdist calculated between CDR3 peptides within each V-J. Welch's t-statistics and random forest reduced around 510 V-J features to about 12, which were used in a naive Bayes classifier (R e1071). TCRdb redid the processing of the public reads, applying fastp at Q25 and MiXCR, and retained in-frame beta chains. Duplicate CDR3 protein sequences are folded into a single record with the most common DNA and genes. TCRdb, not the original authors, processed these V and J calls. A total of under 650,000 distinct CDR3 sequences appear in this sample, around 15% of them only once. The top ten constitute 3.5% to 4% of the sample.

This sample stems from a study of T cells in Graves' hyperthyroidism and ophthalmopathy (dated by TCRdb to the late 2010s). Regarding the research as a whole: Peripheral blood was sampled at the time of initial diagnosis, prior to any treatment. To identify distinguishing TCR V-J signatures, a discovery cohort of 95 to 100 patients was used, comprising roughly 45 with Graves' ophthalmopathy and under 60 with stable Graves' hyperthyroidism. Prospective prediction of ophthalmopathy was tested in an independent validation cohort of some 20 hyperthyroidism patients and some 17 patients who later progressed to ophthalmopathy. For training and testing, the 100 or so patients in the discovery cohort were randomly divided in a 7:3 ratio. In addition, the study compared T-cell repertoires in thyroid tissue and in blood from five or six Graves' hyperthyroidism patients. Following sampling, methimazole starting at 30 mg daily was given to hyperthyroidism patients, and high-dose intravenous methylprednisolone was given to ophthalmopathy patients. The paper describes TCR Vbeta CDR3 sequencing of 135 peripheral blood samples, made up of under 50 ophthalmopathy patients, roughly 75 hyperthyroidism patients and roughly 17 progressor patients. The paper's findings and limits, for the study overall: Most expanded thyroid clonotypes (frequency above 0.001) were also found in blood, which suggests that blood repertoires may mirror thyroid immune responses. In validation, the model predicted progression to ophthalmopathy with approximately 71% sensitivity and approximately 72% specificity, a median of around six months before onset. No statistical method was used to fix the sample size in advance, and group allocation was not hidden from the investigators. A model built on a 13 V-J signature distinguished ophthalmopathy from stable hyperthyroidism, reaching roughly 88% sensitivity and 81.08% specificity in cross-validation and 80%/75% in testing.

Stable Graves' hyperthyroidism was defined as the absence of progression to ophthalmopathy over 18 months of follow-up. The hyperthyroidism patients were between 18 and 65 years old and newly diagnosed, with a disease duration of less than 2 months. Any patient with an uncontrolled infection, another autoimmune disease, pregnancy or lactation was excluded. Diagnoses were established on the basis of clinical symptoms, serum thyroxine and TRAb, thyroid ultrasound, and orbital computed tomography. Ficoll-Paque density gradient centrifugation was used to isolate PBMCs from about 10 ml of fresh peripheral blood. Total RNA was extracted using Trizol reagent, and RNA quality was assessed on an Agilent 2100 Bioanalyzer. The CDR3 runs 12 residues from the cysteine to the phenylalanine. Only the CDR3 part of the read is kept: 36 bases, read in frame from the first base. From a lookup of the germline V gene (reference sequence), CDR1 and CDR2 are DFQATT and SNEGSKA. V drops 3 bases and J drops 0 bases, leaving 3 bases in between.

Recombination connected TRBV20-1 to TRBJ2-4, with no confidently assigned D gene. Sequenced input: blood. The TCR was taken from a woman in her twenties or thirties with Graves' hyperthyroidism. The CDR3 corresponds to CSASRAKNIQYF. The DNA is TGCAGTGCTAGTCGAGCCAAAAACATTCAGTACTTC.